This note documents a single TCR beta chain sequence. The data originate from a study of T cell responses to AZD1222 COVID-19 vaccine. Germline CDR1 SGHVS, CDR2 FQNEAQ. The CDR3 has 13 residues. V was clipped by 1 base and J by 7 bases, with 10 bases between them. Sequencing used immunoSEQ multiplex PCR; TCRdb keeps in-frame clones, though not all of them. The sample has some 170,000 clones; approximately 92% are singletons. The chain uses TRBV7-8 and TRBJ1-1; D remains unclear. The TCR comes from an adult in good health. Sequences were derived from peripheral blood, sampled on day 0 of AZD1222 vaccination. Here the CDR3 DNA reads TGTGCCAGCAGCTTAGGTACCACCCATGAAGCTTTCTTT. Translating it yields CASSLGTTHEAFF.